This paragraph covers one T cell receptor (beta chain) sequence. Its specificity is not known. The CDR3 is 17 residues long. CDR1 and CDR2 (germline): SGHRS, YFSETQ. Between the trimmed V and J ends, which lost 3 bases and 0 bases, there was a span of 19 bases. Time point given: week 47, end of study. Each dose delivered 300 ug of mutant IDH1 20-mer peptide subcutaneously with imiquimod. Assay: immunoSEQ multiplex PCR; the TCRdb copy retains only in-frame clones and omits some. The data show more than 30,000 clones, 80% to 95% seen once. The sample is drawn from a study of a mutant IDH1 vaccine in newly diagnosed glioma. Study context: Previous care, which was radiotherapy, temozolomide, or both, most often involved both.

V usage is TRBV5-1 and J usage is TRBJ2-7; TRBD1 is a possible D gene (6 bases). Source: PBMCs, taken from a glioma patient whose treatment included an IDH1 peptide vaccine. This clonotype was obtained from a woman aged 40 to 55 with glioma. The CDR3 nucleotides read TGCGCCAGCAGCTCGGGCAGGGGCACCAGGAGCTCCTACGAGCAGTACTTC. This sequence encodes CASSSGRGTRSSYEQYF.